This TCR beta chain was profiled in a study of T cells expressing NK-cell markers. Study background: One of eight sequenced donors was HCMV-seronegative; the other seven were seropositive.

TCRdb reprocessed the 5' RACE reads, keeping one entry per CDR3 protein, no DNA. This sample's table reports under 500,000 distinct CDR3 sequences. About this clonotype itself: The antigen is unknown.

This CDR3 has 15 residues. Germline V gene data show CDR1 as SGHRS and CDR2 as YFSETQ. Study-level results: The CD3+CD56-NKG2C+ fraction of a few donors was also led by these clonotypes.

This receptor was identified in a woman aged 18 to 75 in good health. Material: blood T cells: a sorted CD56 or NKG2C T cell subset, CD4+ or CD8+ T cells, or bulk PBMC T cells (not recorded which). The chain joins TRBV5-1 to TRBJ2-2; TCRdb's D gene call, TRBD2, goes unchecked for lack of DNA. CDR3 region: CASSLTGPNTGELFF.